This TCR beta chain originates from a study of OX40 agonist ivuxolimab in advanced cancers. The CDR3 runs to 15 residues. V gave up 8 bases and J gave up 1 base, with 16 bases separating them. The germline CDR1 and CDR2 sequences are MNHEY and SMNVEV (reference sequence). Some clones are missing from TCRdb's copy, which holds only in-frame ones; the method was immunoSEQ multiplex PCR. Of around 44,000 clones listed, about 83% are singletons. Samples were taken at baseline and on day 1 of cycles 4 and 7. The material was CD4+ or CD8+ T cells sorted from blood, obtained in a trial of the OX40 agonist ivuxolimab. V is TRBV27 and J is TRBJ2-3; the D call may be TRBD1 or TRBD2 (6 bases each). This receptor was obtained from an adult with an advanced solid tumor such as melanoma, head and neck, liver or kidney cancer. CDR3 DNA sequence: TGTGCCAGCTGTTCGGGGGACACCGGCACAGATACGCAGTATTTT. Amino acid sequence: CASCSGDTGTDTQYF.